The clone carrying this TCR beta chain was counted a single time. The antigen is undetermined. These data originate in a study of CD8+CD57+ T cells in acquired aplastic anemia. Study-level background: Sorted CD4+ and CD8+ cells gave an average of approximately 3 ug of DNA. Study conclusions and caveats: Patients and healthy controls showed no significant CD8+ Simpson's diversity difference.

This CDR3 contains 13 residues. V lost 5 bases and J lost 4; bases outside the gene matches: 2. Germline assignment: CDR1 ENHRY and CDR2 SYGVKD. The study profiled TCR beta VDJ and CDR3 using genomic DNA as template. TCRdb reprocessed the reads via MiXCR and lists one record per CDR3 protein. The profile covers about 270,000 distinct CDR3 sequences, with 50% to 70% appearing a single time and less than 10% taken by the ten largest. This clonotype was obtained from a human donor with severe aplastic anemia or a healthy control (not recorded which). V usage is TRBV10-3 and J usage is TRBJ1-3, with TRBD1 identical over 7 bases. Input material: sorted CD4+, CD8+, or CD8+CD57+ T cells (not recorded which) from PBMCs. The CDR3 loop is CAISSGQGNTIYF. DNA of the CDR3: TGTGCCATCAGTTCGGGACAGGGAAACACCATATATTTT.